The 6 T cell receptor beta chains below were found in one sample sequenced in a study of identical twins. TCRdb recomputed calls from the 5' RACE reads with MiXCR, one row per CDR3 protein. Of some 1,600,000 distinct CDR3 sequences in the sample, 25% to 35% were seen once. Material: cord blood. The source is a newborn girl in good health.

This clonotype has only one observation. This sequence joins TRBV20-1 and TRBJ2-4; the match to TRBD2 covers 7 bases. The J segment lost 6 bases and the V segment lost 5 bases, leaving 7 bases of the junction unmatched. The germline V gene has CDR1 DFQATT and CDR2 SNEGSKA (reference sequence). The CDR3 loop spans 13 amino acids. The CDR3 bases are TGCAGTGCTCTTGGACTAGTGGTAAACATTCAGTACTTC. Protein: CSALGLVVNIQYF.

This clonotype has more than one count but fewer than ten. The chain is built from TRBV20-1 and TRBJ2-3; 9 bases are shared with TRBD2. Per germline, CDR1 DFQATT and CDR2 SNEGSKA (reference sequence). CDR3 length: 14 residues. The J segment lost 4 bases and the V segment lost 2 bases, leaving 4 bases of the junction unmatched. The CDR3 DNA reads TGCAGTGCTAGACTAGCGGGAAAGGCAGATACGCAGTATTTT. It is translated as CSARLAGKADTQYF.

This clonotype was seen more than once but under ten times. The CDR3 sequence is CASSGAGSYNEQYF. The CDR3 nucleotides are TGTGCCAGCAGCGGAGCGGGGTCCTACAATGAGCAGTACTTC. The rearrangement joins TRBV4-2 to TRBJ2-1; 7 bases line up with TRBD2. Judging by the DNA end, TRBJ2-7 fits better; the J call may be wrong. Germline lookup yields CDR1 LGHNA and CDR2 YNFKEQ. This CDR3 has 14 residues.

This chain joins TRBV24-1 and TRBJ2-1; possible D gene TRBD2, 5 bases. Germline CDR1 reads KGHDR; CDR2 reads SFDVKD. The CDR3 runs to 15 residues. The V gene lost 1 base and the J gene lost 5 bases, with 11 bases spanning the gap. CDR3 residues: CATSDLGGVHNEQFF. In DNA form, the CDR3 reads TGTGCCACCAGTGATTTAGGAGGAGTTCACAATGAGCAGTTCTTC.

The rearrangement links TRBV5-1 to TRBJ1-2; 7 bases are a match to TRBD1. V was pared by 3 bases and J by 4 bases, with 18 bases of the junction left unmatched. This CDR3 is built from 18 residues. Per germline, CDR1 SGHRS and CDR2 YFSETQ. Written as DNA, the CDR3 is TGCGCCAGCAGCTCCTCTTCCCCAATTCCGGGACAGCTCTATGGCTACACCTTC. Amino acids: CASSSSSPIPGQLYGYTF.

The V and J genes are TRBV7-9 and TRBJ2-3, with 7 nucleotides matching TRBD1. Germline V gene lookup returns CDR1 SEHNR and CDR2 FQNEAQ (reference sequence). This CDR3 contains 15 residues. The J segment lost 2 bases and the V segment lost 4 bases, leaving 6 bases of the junction unmatched. CDR3 in amino acids: CASSSTGPFTDTQYF. In DNA, the CDR3 is TGTGCCAGCAGCTCGACAGGGCCGTTCACAGATACGCAGTATTTT.